What follows is one TCR beta chain and its context. Germline loops: CDR1 LNHDA, CDR2 SQIVND (reference sequence). Trimming left V 7 bases short and J 4 bases short, with 19 bases between. The CDR3 covers 15 residues. Assay used: immunoSEQ multiplex PCR; TCRdb lists only in-frame clones, some missing. Of 250,000 or so clones listed, roughly 86% are singletons. These data originate in a study of blood T cell repertoires in COVID-19. V gene TRBV19 combines with J gene TRBJ2-5; maybe TRBD1 (6 bases). This TCR derives from a man between 40 and 49 years old with active or convalescent COVID-19. The specimen sequenced was peripheral blood. CDR3 region: CASNRAAGAPETQYF. The CDR3, as DNA: TGTGCCAGTAACAGAGCGGCAGGGGCCCCAGAGACCCAGTACTTC.